What follows are 20 T cell receptor beta chains derived from one specimen sequenced in a study of brain T cells in children with intractable seizures. Only cases whose brain tissue showed the highest T cell transcript signatures were sequenced. Assay used: immunoSEQ multiplex PCR; TCRdb lists only in-frame clones, some missing. The sample holds some 7,700 clones, 73% seen once. Sequences were derived from resected brain tissue, sampled at surgery. All receptors derive from a boy under two years old with tuberous sclerosis and intractable seizures.

The J gene is TRBJ2-7, the V gene TRBV4-2; D may be TRBD1 (7 bases). The CDR3 consists of 15 residues. Germline CDR1 reads LGHNA; CDR2 reads YNFKEQ. V dropped 0 bases and J dropped 5 bases, with 14 bases sitting between them. In nucleotides, the CDR3 is TGTGCCAGCAGCCAAGAGGAGGGGGCGCGGGACGAGCAGTACTTC. Its protein is CASSQEEGARDEQYF.

The chain carries TRBV7-2 and TRBJ1-5; tentative D call: TRBD1 (6 bases). The V gene lost 1 base and the J gene lost 6 bases, with 7 bases spanning the gap. Germline assignment: CDR1 SGHTA and CDR2 FQGNSA. The CDR3 totals 13 residues. As DNA, the CDR3 is TGTGCCAGCAGCTTAGTAGGGGGTCAGCCCCAGCATTTT. Translating it yields CASSLVGGQPQHF.

This clone occurred a few times. This sequence joins TRBV7-9 and TRBJ1-4, with 8 positions matching TRBD1. Germline V gives CDR1 SEHNR, CDR2 FQNEAQ (reference sequence). V shed 5 bases and J 3 bases; nucleotides not matched to a gene: 5. The CDR3 has 15 residues. The CDR3 reads CASSARQGSNEKLFF. CDR3 coding DNA: TGTGCCAGCAGCGCGCGACAGGGGTCTAATGAAAAACTGTTTTTT.

This sequence joins TRBV6-5 and TRBJ1-4, with D maybe TRBD1 (5 bases). The CDR3 consists of 14 residues. Germline CDR1 reads MNHEY; CDR2 reads SVGAGI. The V gene lost 7 bases and the J gene lost 7 bases, with 16 bases spanning the gap. CDR3 sequence: CASKAGGSGEKLFF. In DNA, the CDR3 is TGTGCCAGCAAAGCGGGGGGAAGCGGTGAAAAACTGTTTTTT.

The gene calls are TRBV7-2 and TRBJ2-1; the match to TRBD1 covers 8 bases. Per the germline V gene, CDR1 is SGHTA and CDR2 is FQGNSA. The CDR3 length is 15 residues. J gave up 8 bases and V 4 bases, and 10 bases lay outside the gene matches. CDR3 nucleotides: TGTGCCAGCAGCTCAATGGACAGGGCGGTGGATGAGCAGTTCTTC. This sequence encodes CASSSMDRAVDEQFF.

For the CDR3, the DNA is TGTGCCATCAGCCCGCTTACTAGCGGGAGGGCCACAGATACGCAGTATTTT. It specifies CAISPLTSGRATDTQYF. This chain uses TRBV10-3 with TRBJ2-3; TRBD2 matches 13 bases. From germline, CDR1 is ENHRY and CDR2 SYGVKD. Unmatched junction bases numbered 8, after V lost 6 bases and J lost 2 bases. This CDR3 spans 17 amino acids.

This chain connects TRBV4-2 to TRBJ1-5; 7 bases agree with TRBD1. CDR1 is LGHNA and CDR2 is YNFKEQ in the germline V gene. Trimming removed 0 bases from V and 5 bases from J; junction bases left unmatched: 10. This CDR3 is 17 amino acids long. In DNA form, the CDR3 reads TGTGCCAGCAGCCAAGATAAGGAACAGGGGCCTCATCAGCCCCAGCATTTT. This encodes CASSQDKEQGPHQPQHF.

The V gene is TRBV5-1, the J gene TRBJ2-1; D gene ambiguous. Germline V CDR1 and CDR2: SGHRS, YFSETQ. V lost 6 bases and J lost 0, with 16 bases in between. The CDR3 has 16 residues. The CDR3 nucleotides are TGCGCCAGCAACACCGGAACGCCGAGCTCCTACAATGAGCAGTTCTTC. This encodes CASNTGTPSSYNEQFF. The variable domain in full, completed from reference TRBV5-1 and TRBJ2-1, reads KAGVTQTPRYLIKTRGQQVTLSCSPISGHRSVSWYQQTPGQGLQFLFEYFSETQRNKGNFPGRFSGRQFSNSRSEMNVSTLELGDSALYLCASNTGTPSSYNEQFFGPGTRLTVL.

This clone was observed once. The genes are TRBV3-1 (or the pseudogene TRBV3-2) and TRBJ1-2; the D gene is possibly TRBD1 (5 bases). There are 15 residues in the CDR3. Germline CDR1 and CDR2: LGHDT and YNNKEL (reference sequence). V lost 4 bases, J lost 0 bases, and 12 bases lay in between. The CDR3 DNA sequence: TGTGCCAGCAGCCCGCGTACAGGAACTAACTATGGCTACACCTTC. As protein: CASSPRTGTNYGYTF.

The V gene is TRBV6-5, the J gene TRBJ2-7; 10 bases line up with TRBD2. CDR1 is MNHEY, CDR2 SVGAGI, per germline. Trimming removed 6 bases from V and 2 bases from J; junction bases left unmatched: 7. The CDR3 spans 15 residues. The CDR3 nucleotides read TGTGCCAGCAGGCGCGGACTAGCGGAGGCCTACGAGCAGTACTTC. Its protein product is CASRRGLAEAYEQYF.

This clone was counted a single time. V usage is TRBV27 and J usage is TRBJ2-7; TRBD1 matches at 9 bases. CDR1 MNHEY and CDR2 SMNVEV come from the germline V gene (reference sequence). Losses at the gene ends were 4 bases for V and 3 bases for J; bases not matched to a gene: 7. CDR3 size: 15 residues. CDR3 bases: TGTGCCAGCAGTTCTGGGACAGGGTCCTTCTACGAGCAGTACTTC. Its translation: CASSSGTGSFYEQYF.

The chain recombines TRBV5-1 with TRBJ2-2; D gene uncertain. Trimming left V 0 bases short and J 1 base short, with 4 bases between. This CDR3 region has 14 residues. Germline CDR1 and CDR2: SGHRS and YFSETQ. The CDR3 region is CASSLEVNTGELFF. CDR3 DNA: TGCGCCAGCAGCTTGGAGGTGAACACCGGGGAGCTGTTTTTT.

The rearrangement uses TRBV6-5 and TRBJ2-3, with D tentatively TRBD2 (5 bases). From germline, CDR1 is MNHEY and CDR2 SVGAGI. The CDR3 sequence is 15 residues long. Trimming removed 6 bases at V and 0 bases at J, with 13 bases between. CDR3 sequence (DNA): TGTGCCAGCAGCGCGCCAGCGGCTAGCACAGATACGCAGTATTTT. The encoded protein is CASSAPAASTDTQYF.

This chain links TRBV12-2 with TRBJ1-2; the table's TRBD1 call for D was not verified on the DNA. TRBV12-2 has pseudogene status. The CDR3 length is 12 residues. CDR3 bases: TGTGCAAGTCGCTTAGTGCCCAGGGGCTACACCTTC. Amino acids: CASRLVPRGYTF.

This rearrangement joins TRBV30 to TRBJ2-4; D could derive from TRBD1 or TRBD2 (5 bases each). CDR1 and CDR2 from the germline V gene are GTSNPN and SVGIG (reference sequence). This CDR3 is built from 15 residues. V lost 0 bases and J 8 bases, leaving 17 bases between the germline ends. CDR3 region: CAWSVRRDPGDIQYF. The CDR3 nucleotides are TGTGCCTGGAGTGTACGCAGGGACCCTGGGGACATTCAGTACTTC.

The chain uses TRBV19 and TRBJ1-1, with a possible D match to TRBD1 (5 bases). The V end was cut by 5 bases, the J end by 10 bases, with 20 bases between. Germline V lookup: CDR1 LNHDA, CDR2 SQIVND (reference sequence). This CDR3 has 14 amino acids. CDR3 loop: CASSPGLKGMGAFF. DNA for the CDR3: TGTGCCAGTAGTCCGGGACTGAAGGGGATGGGAGCTTTCTTT.

V and J are TRBV19 and TRBJ2-7; D might be TRBD1 or TRBD2, each matching 5 bases. Germline CDR1 reads LNHDA; CDR2 reads SQIVND (reference sequence). V was pared by 7 bases and J by 3 bases, with 10 bases between. The length of the CDR3 is 12 residues. CDR3 DNA sequence: TGTGCCAGTACGGGACGGGGCTACGAGCAGTACTTC. Its protein is CASTGRGYEQYF. Together with reference TRBV19 and TRBJ2-7, the CDR3 gives the full variable domain: DGGITQSPKYLFRKEGQNVTLSCEQNLNHDAMYWYRQDPGQGLRLIYYSQIVNDFQKGDIAEGYSVSREKKESFPLTVTSAQKNPTAFYLCASTGRGYEQYFGPGTRLTVT.

This chain uses TRBV6-5 with TRBJ1-1; 10 bases fit TRBD1. The CDR3 extends over 14 amino acids. In germline, CDR1 is MNHEY, CDR2 SVGAGI. Unmatched junction bases numbered 5, after V lost 0 bases and J lost 10 bases. The CDR3 loop is CASSYSDRGRGAFF. The CDR3 nucleotides read TGTGCCAGCAGTTACTCTGACAGGGGGCGCGGAGCTTTCTTT.

The chain recombines TRBV6-6 with TRBJ2-5; D may match TRBD1 or TRBD2 (6 bases each). Trimming left V 10 bases short and J 5 bases short, with 11 bases between. CDR1 is MNHNY, CDR2 SVGAGI, per germline (reference sequence). The CDR3 is made up of 11 amino acids. The CDR3 reads CAIQGRETQYF. As DNA, the CDR3 is TGTGCCATTCAGGGGAGGGAGACCCAGTACTTC.

The chain joins TRBV7-3 to TRBJ1-6, with D perhaps matching TRBD1 (5 bases). Deletions cut 0 bases from V and 7 bases from J, with 10 bases between. The CDR3 totals 15 residues. Germline loops: CDR1 SGHTA, CDR2 FQGTGA. The CDR3 DNA is TGTGCCAGCAGCTTAACTGGGGGTTACAATTCACCCCTCCACTTT. Amino acids: CASSLTGGYNSPLHF.